This paragraph reports one T cell receptor (beta chain). Its antigen remains unidentified. Time point specified: pretreatment peripheral blood. These data come from a study of PD-L1 blockade in urothelial cancer. Overall study context: Bladder-origin urothelial cancer in males covered about 90% of the roughly 30 patients. Patients had been given 0 to 3 earlier chemotherapy regimens. Median blood clonality was about 0.081, with about 86,000 unique TCRs. Regarding the study as a whole: Below-median pretreatment blood TCR clonality was associated with improved progression-free and overall survival.

Assay: immunoSEQ multiplex PCR; the TCRdb copy retains only in-frame clones and omits some. The data show some 45,000 clones, with nearly 90% seen just once and around 25% held by the top ten. With 9 bases removed from V and 2 bases from J, the gap between germline ends came to 12 bases. The V gene's germline CDR1 is SGHNT and CDR2 YYREEE (reference sequence). There are 13 residues in the CDR3. This chain joins TRBV5-4 and TRBJ1-3; the D gene is possibly TRBD1 (5 bases). The sequence was collected from a donor at least 40 years old with urothelial cancer. Sequenced material: PBMCs, taken around atezolizumab (anti-PD-L1) treatment. The CDR3 coding sequence is TGTGCCACCCGCCCAGGGCCTGGAAACACCATATATTTT. This gives the protein CATRPGPGNTIYF.